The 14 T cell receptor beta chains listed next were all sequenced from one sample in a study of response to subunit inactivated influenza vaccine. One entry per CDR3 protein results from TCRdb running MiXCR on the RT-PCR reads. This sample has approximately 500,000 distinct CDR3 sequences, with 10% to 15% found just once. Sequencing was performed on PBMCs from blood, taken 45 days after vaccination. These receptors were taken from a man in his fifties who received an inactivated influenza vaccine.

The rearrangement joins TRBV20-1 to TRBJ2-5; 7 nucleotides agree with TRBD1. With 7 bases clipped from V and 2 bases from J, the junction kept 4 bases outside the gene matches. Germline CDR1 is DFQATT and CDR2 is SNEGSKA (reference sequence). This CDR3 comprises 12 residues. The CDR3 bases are TGCAGTGGCCAGGGACAGCAAGAGACCCAGTACTTC. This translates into CSGQGQQETQYF.

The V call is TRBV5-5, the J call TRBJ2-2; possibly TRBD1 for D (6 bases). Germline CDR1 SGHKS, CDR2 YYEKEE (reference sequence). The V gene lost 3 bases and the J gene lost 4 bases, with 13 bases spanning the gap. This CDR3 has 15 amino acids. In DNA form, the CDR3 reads TGTGCCAGCAGCTGGGTGGGGGCGAGCACCGGGGAGCTGTTTTTT. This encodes CASSWVGASTGELFF.

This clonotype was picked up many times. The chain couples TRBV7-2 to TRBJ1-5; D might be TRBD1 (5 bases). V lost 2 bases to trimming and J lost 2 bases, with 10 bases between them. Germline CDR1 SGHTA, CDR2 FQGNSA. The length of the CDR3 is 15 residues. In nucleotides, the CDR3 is TGTGCCAGCAGCTTACAGCAGGGAGGCAATCAGCCCCAGCATTTT. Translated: CASSLQQGGNQPQHF. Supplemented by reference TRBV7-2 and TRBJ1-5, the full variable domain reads GAGVSQSPSNKVTEKGKDVELRCDPISGHTALYWYRQSLGQGLEFLIYFQGNSAPDKSGLPSDRFSAERTGGSVSTLTIQRTQQEDSAVYLCASSLQQGGNQPQHFGDGTRLSIL.

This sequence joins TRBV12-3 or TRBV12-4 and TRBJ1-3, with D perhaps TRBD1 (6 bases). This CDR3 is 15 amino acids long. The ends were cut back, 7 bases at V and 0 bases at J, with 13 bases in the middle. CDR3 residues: CASNAAGASGNTIYF. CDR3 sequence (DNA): TGTGCCAGCAACGCCGCAGGGGCCTCTGGAAACACCATATATTTT.

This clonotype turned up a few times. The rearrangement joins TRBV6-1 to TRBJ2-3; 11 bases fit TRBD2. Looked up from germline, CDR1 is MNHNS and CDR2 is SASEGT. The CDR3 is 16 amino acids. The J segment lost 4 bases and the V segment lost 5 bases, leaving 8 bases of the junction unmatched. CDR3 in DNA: TGTGCCAGCAGTAAACTACTAGCGGGAGCATCAGATACGCAGTATTTT. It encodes CASSKLLAGASDTQYF.

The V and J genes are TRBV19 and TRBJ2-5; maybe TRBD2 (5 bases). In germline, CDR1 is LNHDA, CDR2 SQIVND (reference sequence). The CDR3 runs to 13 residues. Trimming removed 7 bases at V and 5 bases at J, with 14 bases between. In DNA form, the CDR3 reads TGTGCCAGTACAGAACAACCGGGGGAGACCCAGTACTTC. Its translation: CASTEQPGETQYF.

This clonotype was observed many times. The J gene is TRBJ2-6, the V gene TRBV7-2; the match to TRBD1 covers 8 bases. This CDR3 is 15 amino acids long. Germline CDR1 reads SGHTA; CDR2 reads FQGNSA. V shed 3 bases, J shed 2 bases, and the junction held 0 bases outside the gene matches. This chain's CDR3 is CASSLDRAGANVLTF. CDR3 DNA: TGTGCCAGCAGCTTGGACAGGGCTGGGGCCAACGTCCTGACTTTC.

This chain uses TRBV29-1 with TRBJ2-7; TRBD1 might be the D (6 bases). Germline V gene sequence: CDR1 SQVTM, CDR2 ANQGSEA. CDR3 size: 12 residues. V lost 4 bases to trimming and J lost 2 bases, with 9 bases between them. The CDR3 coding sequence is TGCAGCGTTGGAGGACAGCCCTACGAGCAGTACTTC. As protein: CSVGGQPYEQYF.

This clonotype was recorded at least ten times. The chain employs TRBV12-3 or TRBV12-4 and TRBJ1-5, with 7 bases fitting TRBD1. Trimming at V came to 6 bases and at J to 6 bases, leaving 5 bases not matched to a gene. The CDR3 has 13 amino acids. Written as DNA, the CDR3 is TGTGCCAGCAGGGAACAGGGGAGTCAGCCCCAGCATTTT. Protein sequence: CASREQGSQPQHF.

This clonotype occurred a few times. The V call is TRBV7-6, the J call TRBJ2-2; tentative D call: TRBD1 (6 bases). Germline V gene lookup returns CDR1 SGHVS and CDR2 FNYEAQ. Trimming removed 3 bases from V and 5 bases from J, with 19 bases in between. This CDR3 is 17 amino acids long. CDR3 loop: CASSFLGTGSGTGELFF. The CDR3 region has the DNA TGTGCCAGCAGCTTCCTGGGTACAGGGAGTGGGACCGGGGAGCTGTTTTTT.

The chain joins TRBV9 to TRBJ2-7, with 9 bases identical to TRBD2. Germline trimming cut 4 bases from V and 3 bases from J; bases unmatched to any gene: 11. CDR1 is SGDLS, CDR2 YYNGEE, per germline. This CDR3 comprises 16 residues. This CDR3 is CASSPFASGNIYEQYF. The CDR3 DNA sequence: TGTGCCAGCAGCCCCTTTGCTAGCGGGAATATCTACGAGCAGTACTTC.

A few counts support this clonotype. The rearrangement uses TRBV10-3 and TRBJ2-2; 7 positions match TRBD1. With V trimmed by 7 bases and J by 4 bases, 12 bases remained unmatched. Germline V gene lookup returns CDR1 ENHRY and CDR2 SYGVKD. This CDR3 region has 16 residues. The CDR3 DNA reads TGTGCCATCAACTCAAACAGGGGATCGGGCACCGGGGAGCTGTTTTTT. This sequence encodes CAINSNRGSGTGELFF.

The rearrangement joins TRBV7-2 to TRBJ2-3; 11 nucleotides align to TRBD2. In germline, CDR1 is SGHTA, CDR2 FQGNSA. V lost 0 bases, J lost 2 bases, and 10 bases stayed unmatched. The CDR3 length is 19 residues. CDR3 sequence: CASSLARGSGGVLTDTQYF. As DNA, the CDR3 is TGTGCCAGCAGCTTAGCGCGCGGTAGCGGGGGGGTTCTCACAGATACGCAGTATTTT.

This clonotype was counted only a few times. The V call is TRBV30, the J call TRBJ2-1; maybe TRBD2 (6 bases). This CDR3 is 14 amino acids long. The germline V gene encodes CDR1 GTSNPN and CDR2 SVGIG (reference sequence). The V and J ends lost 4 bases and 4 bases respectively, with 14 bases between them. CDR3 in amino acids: CAWTFRGKYNEQFF. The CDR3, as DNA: TGTGCCTGGACGTTCCGGGGGAAGTACAATGAGCAGTTCTTC.